This entry lists 10 T cell receptor beta chains sequenced from one sample in a study of cytomegalovirus exposure and HLA in healthy donors. PCR involved 60 Vbeta and 13 Jbeta primers. Libraries were prepared by immunoSEQ multiplex PCR; TCRdb keeps only in-frame clonotypes and omits some of them. The table includes roughly 100,000 clones, 60% to 80% detected once. The specimen sequenced was PBMCs. The origin of the receptors is a man between 60 and 70 years old in good health and CMV-seronegative.

This clone was seen a single time. The V call is TRBV29-1, the J call TRBJ2-5; tentative D call: TRBD1 (6 bases). The V and J ends lost 6 bases and 6 bases respectively, with 14 bases between them. The CDR3 extends over 12 amino acids. The germline CDR1 and CDR2 sequences are SQVTM and ANQGSEA. The CDR3 coding sequence is TGCAGCGTGCCACAGGGTCCGAAGACCCAGTACTTC. Translating it yields CSVPQGPKTQYF.

Judged by abundance, this clone is large. The chain uses TRBV2 and TRBJ2-2; 11 bases are shared with TRBD2. The CDR3 sequence is 16 residues long. Per the germline V gene, CDR1 is SNHLY and CDR2 is FYNNEI. J lost 7 bases, V lost 6 bases, and 10 bases had no gene match. CDR3 residues: CASRPTSGRRNGELFF. The CDR3 DNA sequence: TGTGCCAGCAGACCCACTAGCGGGAGAAGGAACGGGGAGCTGTTTTTT. Full variable domain (missing parts from reference TRBV2 and TRBJ2-2): EPEVTQTPSHQVTQMGQEVILRCVPISNHLYFYWYRQILGQKVEFLVSFYNNEISEKSEIFDDQFSVERPDGSNFTLKIRSTKLEDSAMYFCASRPTSGRRNGELFFGEGSRLTVL.

This chain uses TRBV10-2 with TRBJ2-3; D may be TRBD2 (6 bases). Germline loops: CDR1 WSHSY, CDR2 SAAADI. The CDR3 length is 15 residues. V lost 2 bases to trimming and J lost 3 bases, with 12 bases between them. CDR3 sequence reads: CASSEGGLGTDTQYF. The CDR3 DNA is TGCGCCAGCAGTGAGGGGGGGTTGGGAACAGATACGCAGTATTTT.

The DNA of the CDR3 is TGTGCCAGCAGTAACAGGTTCGGGGGTACGCAGTATTTT. Protein sequence: CASSNRFGGTQYF. The gene calls are TRBV14 and TRBJ2-3; D might be TRBD2 (6 bases). V was trimmed by 6 bases and J by 8 bases, leaving 15 bases between them. Germline loops: CDR1 SGHDN, CDR2 FVKESK. This CDR3 contains 13 residues.

This clone was found once. The CDR3 bases are TGTGCCAGCCTAAGAGGATTCTCTCAAGAGACCCAGTACTTC. Translated, it gives CASLRGFSQETQYF. The chain recombines TRBV7-9 with TRBJ2-5; D ambiguous. The CDR3 totals 14 residues. Deletions cut 8 bases from V and 2 bases from J, with 15 bases between. From germline, CDR1 is SEHNR and CDR2 FQNEAQ (reference sequence).

The gene calls are TRBV5-1 and TRBJ2-5, with 7 bases matching TRBD1. The germline V gene has CDR1 SGHRS and CDR2 YFSETQ. This CDR3 is built from 16 residues. V lost 1 base, J lost 1 base, and 7 bases stayed unmatched. The CDR3 DNA reads as TGCGCCAGCAGCTTGTTTCAAGGGACAGTCCAAGAGACCCAGTACTTC. It encodes CASSLFQGTVQETQYF. Full variable domain (remainder filled in from reference TRBV5-1 and TRBJ2-5): KAGVTQTPRYLIKTRGQQVTLSCSPISGHRSVSWYQQTPGQGLQFLFEYFSETQRNKGNFPGRFSGRQFSNSRSEMNVSTLELGDSALYLCASSLFQGTVQETQYFGPGTRLLVL.

The gene calls are TRBV7-3 and TRBJ2-1, with TRBD2 matching 10 bases. J gave up 8 bases and V 2 bases, and 9 bases lay outside the gene matches. CDR1 is SGHTA, CDR2 FQGTGA, per germline. The CDR3 covers 16 residues. For the CDR3, the DNA is TGTGCCAGCAGCTTAGATCCAGCGGGAGGGCCTTATGAGCAGTTCTTC. This sequence encodes CASSLDPAGGPYEQFF.

A few counts support this clone. The chain recombines TRBV11-1 with TRBJ2-5; 8 bases are shared with TRBD1. CDR1 and CDR2 (germline): SGHAT, FQDESV (reference sequence). Losses at the gene ends were 4 bases for V and 3 bases for J; bases not matched to a gene: 16. CDR3 length: 18 residues. The CDR3 coding sequence is TGTGCCAGCAGCTATGGGCAGGGGGCGATTTCCTCAAAAGAGACCCAGTACTTC. Its protein product is CASSYGQGAISSKETQYF.

This clone was counted between two and nine times. The chain recombines TRBV6-5 with TRBJ2-7; perhaps TRBD2 as D (6 bases). V was shortened by 6 bases and J by 5 bases, with 14 bases between the two germline ends. Germline CDR1 MNHEY, CDR2 SVGAGI. This CDR3 contains 13 residues. CDR3 sequence: CASSLGLLDEQYF. The CDR3 DNA follows: TGTGCCAGCAGCTTGGGACTCCTTGACGAGCAGTACTTC.

This clone is medium-sized within its sample. J is TRBJ1-4 and V is TRBV4-1; TRBD1 might be the D (6 bases). The CDR3 runs to 14 residues. Trimming took 4 bases from V and 5 from J, leaving 11 bases between them. Germline CDR1 MGHRA, CDR2 YSYEKL. CDR3 in DNA: TGCGCCAGCAGCCGTCCGGACAGAAATGAAAAACTGTTTTTT. This gives the protein CASSRPDRNEKLFF.